This T cell receptor beta chain was identified during a study of blood T cells in healthy people across ages (dated by TCRdb to 2013 to 2016). Regarding the study in general: In model experiments, roughly one uniquely barcoded TCR beta cDNA molecule per two T cells was captured by template switching. The study analyzed two additional independent replicas of 1 million unique cDNA reads from the same blood draw for two donors, one aged 18 to 30 and one aged 80 or older. To avoid experimental bias, donors of different ages were distributed randomly across sequencing lanes. Using deep sequencing normalized with unique cDNA molecular identifiers, the study measured how TCR beta repertoire diversity changes with age. The donors were divided into four age groups: young (average around 15 years), middle-aged (approximately 39), aged (about 60) and long-lived (82).

General findings and caveats noted by the study authors: Observed TCR beta diversity per million T cells fell roughly linearly with age, and a significant reduction was already apparent by age around 40. Estimates of total diversity from one million sequenced T cells were regarded as lower bounds and underestimates. Compared with the aged group, the long-lived group had more naive CD4+ T cells, fewer expanded clones and increased TCR diversity, a pattern suggesting age selection. Donor CMV infection status was unknown, potentially confounding age-related changes in expanded clonotypes. Observed TCR beta diversity correlated strongly with the percentage of naive T cells measured by flow cytometry. Bulk unsorted PBMC profiling prevented conclusive comparison of naive and antigen-experienced compartments.

Library preparation used 5' RACE. The run used an Illumina HiSeq 2500. A second about 7 to 12 cycle PCR used a sample-barcoded 5' primer and a J-beta primer mix. A unique molecular identifier was introduced onto each TCR beta cDNA molecule by a template-switch 5' adaptor carrying 12 random nucleotides. Each sample yielded at least 2.5 million CDR3-containing paired-end reads. All of the RNA was converted into first-strand cDNA using the Mint cDNA synthesis kit, with a TRBC-specific oligonucleotide serving as the primer. Following uracil-DNA glycosylase treatment, all cDNA underwent a first 18-cycle PCR with the universal primers M1SS and BC2_uni_R. The original methods were these. For normalization, 1 million high-quality reads were randomly selected from each sample, with every read carrying a distinct molecular identifier. Instead of being binned into consensus sequences, reads with shared molecular identifiers were discarded. CDR3 identification, clonotype clustering and error correction used MiTCR with a Q25 quality threshold and the strictest error-elimination algorithm. A nonparametric unseen species model with Euler transformation was used to estimate lower-bound total TCR beta diversity. The public reads were run again by TCRdb, first through fastp at Q25 and then through MiXCR, and only productive beta chains were kept. Each CDR3 protein gets just one entry, which takes the most common genes and DNA from the rows behind it. For this entry, the V and J calls and clone size follow TCRdb and not the study's own pipeline. The sample contains hundreds of thousands of distinct CDR3 sequences, roughly 56% of them found a single time. About a quarter of the sample belongs to the ten largest clones.

The CDR3 runs 14 amino acids, cysteine and phenylalanine included. Only the CDR3 DNA stays, 42 bases, in frame from base 1. CDR1 and CDR2 are drawn from the germline V gene (reference sequence): SGHNT, YYREEE. V and J are truncated by 2 bases and 0 bases respectively, leaving an intervening sequence of 9 bases. To note about this clonotype: Its target antigen remains unknown. Base qualities were left out, and no much larger clone turns up one base away.

Systemically healthy Caucasian individuals from Russia, around 38 in total and aged roughly 6 to 100 years, were included as donors. About 10 milliliters of peripheral blood were collected from each donor into EDTA-treated Vacutainer tubes. PBMCs were isolated by Ficoll-Paque density-gradient centrifugation, with at least 6.5 million obtained per sample. Total RNA was extracted from PBMCs with Trizol reagent, with at least 5.5 micrograms obtained per sample. For every donor, an aliquot of PBMCs went through flow cytometry to measure the percentages of naive CD45RAhigh/CD27high T cells. The chain is assembled from TRBV5-4 and TRBJ2-7, with no D gene named confidently. The sequenced sample consisted of blood. This TCR came from a middle-aged man in good health. In nucleotide form, the sequence is TGTGCCAGCAGCTTTGAGACCAACTCCTACGAGCAGTACTTC. Its coded protein is CASSFETNSYEQYF.